Shown below are 27 T cell receptor beta chains from a single sample sequenced in a study of cytomegalovirus exposure and HLA in healthy donors. Both 60 Vbeta primers and 13 Jbeta primers went into the PCR. Produced via immunoSEQ multiplex PCR; TCRdb's table is partial and in-frame only. The sample has around 150,000 clones; approximately 80% are singletons. Sequencing was carried out using PBMCs. The source is a woman aged 45-65 years in good health and CMV-seronegative.

This chain uses TRBV19 with TRBJ2-6, with 7 bases lining up with TRBD1. V lost 8 bases, J lost 2 bases, and 6 bases stayed unmatched. The germline gives CDR1 LNHDA, CDR2 SQIVND (reference sequence). The CDR3 is 15 amino acids. As DNA, the CDR3 is TGTGCCAGTTATGACAGGGTCCCTGGGGCCAACGTCCTGACTTTC. As protein: CASYDRVPGANVLTF.

The CDR3 reads CASRPRTSGSGGRGNEQFF. The DNA for the CDR3 is TGTGCCAGCAGACCACGGACTAGCGGGAGTGGGGGGCGTGGGAATGAGCAGTTCTTC. This chain connects TRBV28 to TRBJ2-1; 13 nucleotides line up with TRBD2. Trimming removed 6 bases from V and 7 bases from J; junction bases left unmatched: 18. CDR3 length equals 19 residues. Germline V gives CDR1 MDHEN, CDR2 SYDVKM.

The V gene is TRBV5-6, the J gene TRBJ2-7, with D possibly matching TRBD1 (6 bases). CDR1 and CDR2 from the germline V gene are SGHDT and YYEEEE. Between the trimmed V and J ends, which lost 4 bases and 3 bases, there was a span of 8 bases. This CDR3 spans 12 amino acids. CDR3 DNA: TGTGCCAGCAGCACGGACAGCTACGAGCAGTACTTC. Encoded protein: CASSTDSYEQYF.

The chain recombines TRBV18 with TRBJ2-2; D possibly corresponds to TRBD1 (5 bases). Germline V lookup: CDR1 KGHSH, CDR2 LQKENI. V was cut by 4 bases and J by 4 bases, with 13 bases left in between. The CDR3 sequence is 15 residues long. The CDR3, as DNA: TGTGCCAGCTCACGGTTAGGGGCCTCCACCGGGGAGCTGTTTTTT. Encoded protein: CASSRLGASTGELFF.

The chain employs TRBV5-1 and TRBJ2-3; TRBD1 agrees at 9 bases. The germline V gene encodes CDR1 SGHRS and CDR2 YFSETQ. The CDR3 has 16 residues. Trimming at V came to 4 bases and at J to 4 bases, leaving 10 bases not matched to a gene. The CDR3 region has the DNA TGCGCCAGCAGCCCGAGGGACAGGGTTTTTGCAGATACGCAGTATTTT. Residues: CASSPRDRVFADTQYF.

V usage is TRBV27 and J usage is TRBJ2-5, with 13 bases identical to TRBD2. There are 22 residues in the CDR3. The germline CDR1 and CDR2 sequences are MNHEY and SMNVEV (reference sequence). Losses at the gene ends were 2 bases for V and 1 base for J; bases not matched to a gene: 19. CDR3 sequence reads: CASSLRPFFGLAGVKGQETQYF. In nucleotides, the CDR3 is TGTGCCAGCAGTTTAAGGCCCTTTTTTGGACTAGCGGGAGTAAAGGGCCAAGAGACCCAGTACTTC.

The chain is built from TRBV28 and TRBJ2-4; 9 bases agree with TRBD1. Trimming cost V 4 bases and J 3 bases; bases outside gene matches: 4. Germline V gene sequence: CDR1 MDHEN, CDR2 SYDVKM. The CDR3 is 15 amino acids. The DNA for the CDR3 is TGTGCCAGCAGTTCCCAGGGACAGGGCAAAAACATTCAGTACTTC. It specifies CASSSQGQGKNIQYF.

The gene calls are TRBV4-1 and TRBJ2-2, with D possibly TRBD2 on 6 matching bases. Germline values: CDR1 MGHRA, CDR2 YSYEKL. The V gene lost 2 bases and the J gene lost 9 bases, with 13 bases spanning the gap. This CDR3 has 14 residues. The CDR3 nucleotides are TGCGCCAGCAGCCAACCTGGGAGGACCCGGGAGCTGTTTTTT. It specifies CASSQPGRTRELFF.

This clone was seen more than once but under ten times. This chain connects TRBV5-6 to TRBJ1-1; TRBD1 is a possible D gene (5 bases). CDR3 length: 13 residues. V was shortened by 2 bases and J by 7 bases, with 12 bases between the two germline ends. The germline CDR1 and CDR2 sequences are SGHDT and YYEEEE. The CDR3 nucleotides are TGTGCCAGCAGCTTAGCACGGAGGGGTGAAGCTTTCTTT. It specifies CASSLARRGEAFF. Looking up the rest from reference TRBV5-6 and TRBJ1-1 gives the full variable domain: DAGVTQSPTHLIKTRGQQVTLRCSPKSGHDTVSWYQQALGQGPQFIFQYYEEEERQRGNFPDRFSGHQFPNYSSELNVNALLLGDSALYLCASSLARRGEAFFGQGTRLTVV.

This clone was seen a few times. The genes are TRBV6-1 and TRBJ1-5; 7 nucleotides line up with TRBD1. Germline CDR1 MNHNS, CDR2 SASEGT. This CDR3 comprises 13 residues. V was pared by 6 bases and J by 9 bases, with 8 bases of the junction left unmatched. The CDR3 sequence is CASRLTGNWPQHF. DNA for the CDR3: TGTGCCAGCAGACTGACAGGGAATTGGCCCCAGCATTTT.

J is TRBJ2-7 and V is TRBV5-6, with D possibly matching TRBD2 (6 bases). Germline V lookup: CDR1 SGHDT, CDR2 YYEEEE. Trimming shortened V by 2 bases and J by 0 bases, and 15 bases separated the two germline ends. The CDR3 runs to 16 residues. Here the CDR3 reads CASSFLTRESSYEQYF. Written as DNA, the CDR3 is TGTGCCAGCAGCTTTCTGACACGGGAGAGCTCCTACGAGCAGTACTTC.

By share, this clone ranks as medium-sized. This chain connects TRBV6-5 to TRBJ2-1; TRBD2 is a possible D gene (5 bases). The CDR3 consists of 15 residues. Germline CDR1 reads MNHEY; CDR2 reads SVGAGI. V was clipped by 3 bases and J by 2 bases, with 11 bases between them. The CDR3 region has the DNA TGTGCCAGCAGTTATGGTAGCGATCCCTACAATGAGCAGTTCTTC. This encodes CASSYGSDPYNEQFF.

This clone was observed once. The rearrangement links TRBV4-1 to TRBJ2-1; D is possibly TRBD2 (6 bases). CDR3 length: 15 amino acids. Germline V CDR1 and CDR2: MGHRA, YSYEKL. V dropped 4 bases and J dropped 2 bases, with 12 bases sitting between them. The CDR3 DNA sequence: TGCGCCAGCAGCCCACTCGGGGGAGCCTACAATGAGCAGTTCTTC. This encodes CASSPLGGAYNEQFF.

This chain connects TRBV10-1 to TRBJ2-5; 13 positions agree with TRBD2. Germline CDR1 WNHNN, CDR2 SYGVQD (reference sequence). V lost 5 bases, J lost 2 bases, and 8 bases stayed unmatched. CDR3 length: 17 residues. CDR3 region: CASSHGTSGTGQETQYF. The DNA of the CDR3 is TGCGCCAGCAGTCACGGGACTAGCGGGACTGGGCAAGAGACCCAGTACTTC.

This clone turned up a few times. The chain employs TRBV7-6 and TRBJ1-2; 11 nucleotides match TRBD1. V dropped 5 bases and J dropped 4; count of bases not matched to a gene: 6. Per the germline V gene, CDR1 is SGHVS and CDR2 is FNYEAQ. This CDR3 region has 15 residues. CDR3 DNA sequence: TGTGCCAGCAGCCCAGGGACAGGGGGGATCTATGGCTACACCTTC. Protein product: CASSPGTGGIYGYTF.

The V and J genes are TRBV5-8 and TRBJ1-5, with D possibly matching TRBD1 (5 bases). This CDR3 has 15 residues. Trimming took off 2 bases at V and 1 base at J, with 10 bases between the two ends. Germline lookup yields CDR1 SGHTS and CDR2 YDEGEE. CDR3 DNA: TGTGCCAGCAGCTTAATGACAGTCAGCAATCAGCCCCAGCATTTT. Its protein is CASSLMTVSNQPQHF.

This clone was counted once. This chain links TRBV28 with TRBJ1-5; possibly TRBD1 for D (6 bases). Germline CDR1 is MDHEN and CDR2 is SYDVKM. This CDR3 has 17 residues. With 2 bases removed from V and 2 bases from J, the gap between germline ends came to 16 bases. The CDR3: CASSLKVHRAGNQPQHF. The CDR3 DNA follows: TGTGCCAGCAGTTTAAAGGTTCACAGGGCTGGCAATCAGCCCCAGCATTTT.

This clone was seen just once. This sequence joins TRBV7-9 and TRBJ2-5, with D unresolved. Looked up from germline, CDR1 is SEHNR and CDR2 is FQNEAQ (reference sequence). This CDR3 has 14 amino acids. Trimming removed 1 base from V and 5 bases from J, with 11 bases in between. The CDR3 bases are TGTGCCAGCAGCTTAGAGGCGATGGAGGAGACCCAGTACTTC. Its translation: CASSLEAMEETQYF.

Only a few counts were recorded for this clone. The rearrangement joins TRBV6-1 to TRBJ2-7; D possibly corresponds to TRBD1 (5 bases). The CDR3 contains 15 residues. The V end lost 5 bases, the J end lost 5 bases, and 19 bases lay between the germline ends. The germline CDR1 and CDR2 sequences are MNHNS and SASEGT. This CDR3 is CASSRDSFLRNEQYF. CDR3 nucleotide sequence: TGTGCCAGCAGTCGAGACAGCTTCTTAAGGAACGAGCAGTACTTC.

This clone has only a few counts. The chain couples TRBV2 to TRBJ2-7; 9 bases fit TRBD2. This CDR3 spans 15 amino acids. The V gene's germline CDR1 is SNHLY and CDR2 FYNNEI. Trimming at V came to 6 bases and at J to 3 bases, leaving 9 bases not matched to a gene. The chain's CDR3 is CASRWDSGGFYEQYF. CDR3 in DNA: TGTGCCAGCAGGTGGGATAGCGGGGGATTCTACGAGCAGTACTTC.

The chain employs TRBV6-1 and TRBJ1-5; unclear D gene. From germline, CDR1 is MNHNS and CDR2 SASEGT. The CDR3 length is 13 residues. V was trimmed by 6 bases and J by 0 bases, leaving 6 bases between them. The CDR3 DNA follows: TGTGCCAGCAGAGCCCATAGCAATCAGCCCCAGCATTTT. Its translation: CASRAHSNQPQHF.

As concerns this clone: Within the sample, other DNA sequences also encode this same CDR3. The rearrangement links TRBV9 to TRBJ1-3; possibly TRBD1 for D (5 bases). Trimming stripped 2 bases from V and 0 bases from J, with 9 bases between. Per the germline V gene, CDR1 is SGDLS and CDR2 is YYNGEE. This CDR3 comprises 15 residues. The CDR3 loop is CASSVRDSSGNTIYF. The CDR3 bases are TGTGCCAGCAGCGTTCGCGACAGCTCTGGAAACACCATATATTTT.

This chain joins TRBV7-8 and TRBJ2-1; TRBD2 agrees at 8 bases. V was pared by 1 base and J by 9 bases, with 8 bases of the junction left unmatched. CDR1 is SGHVS, CDR2 FQNEAQ, per germline. This CDR3 has 15 amino acids. The CDR3 spells CASSLGAGVAIEQFF. CDR3 coding DNA: TGTGCCAGCAGCTTAGGAGCGGGAGTAGCAATTGAGCAGTTCTTC.

This chain joins TRBV28 and TRBJ2-6; tentative D call: TRBD2 (7 bases). The V end lost 6 bases, the J end lost 0 bases, and 24 bases lay between the germline ends. Looked up from germline, CDR1 is MDHEN and CDR2 is SYDVKM. CDR3 length equals 20 residues. The CDR3 coding sequence is TGTGCCAGCAGAACCGGGGGGCTTGGGTTGGTAAGCTCTGGGGCCAACGTCCTGACTTTC. This gives the protein CASRTGGLGLVSSGANVLTF.

The chain links TRBV4-3 to TRBJ2-3, with 9 bases identical to TRBD1. The V segment lost 3 bases and the J segment 2 bases; nucleotides outside the gene matches: 3. The CDR3 is 15 residues long. From germline, CDR1 is LGHNA and CDR2 YSLEER. CDR3 amino acids: CASSHGQGITDTQYF. CDR3 sequence (DNA): TGCGCCAGCAGCCATGGACAGGGGATCACAGATACGCAGTATTTT.

The chain links TRBV15 to TRBJ2-1; 9 nucleotides agree with TRBD2. After removal of 1 base from V and 3 bases from J, the junction contained 7 bases not matched to a gene. This CDR3 contains 17 residues. Germline CDR1 LNHNV, CDR2 YYDKDF (reference sequence). CDR3 residues: CATSRGAGGVGYNEQFF. The CDR3 DNA is TGTGCCACCAGCAGAGGAGCGGGAGGCGTCGGCTACAATGAGCAGTTCTTC.

The chain carries TRBV15 and TRBJ1-1; TRBD1 aligns across 9 bases. The junction had 7 bases not matched to a gene; V was cut back by 5 bases and J by 3 bases. Germline V gene lookup returns CDR1 LNHNV and CDR2 YYDKDF (reference sequence). The CDR3 covers 15 residues. For the CDR3, the DNA is TGTGCCACCAGCCTACCGACAGGGGGATACACTGAAGCTTTCTTT. Translation gives CATSLPTGGYTEAFF.